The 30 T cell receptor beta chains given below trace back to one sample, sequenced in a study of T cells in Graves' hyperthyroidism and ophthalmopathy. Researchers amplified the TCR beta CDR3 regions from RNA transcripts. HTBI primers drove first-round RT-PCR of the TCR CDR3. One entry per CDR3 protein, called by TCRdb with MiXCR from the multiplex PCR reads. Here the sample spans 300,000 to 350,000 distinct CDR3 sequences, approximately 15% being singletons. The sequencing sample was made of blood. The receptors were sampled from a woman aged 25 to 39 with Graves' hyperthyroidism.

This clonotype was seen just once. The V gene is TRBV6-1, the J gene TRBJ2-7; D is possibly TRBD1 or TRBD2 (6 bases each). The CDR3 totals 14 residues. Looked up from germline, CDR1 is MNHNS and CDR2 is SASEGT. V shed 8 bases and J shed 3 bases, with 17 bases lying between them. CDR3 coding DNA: TGTGCCAGCGGAGGGGGGCATGACGGCTACGAGCAGTACTTC. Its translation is CASGGGHDGYEQYF.

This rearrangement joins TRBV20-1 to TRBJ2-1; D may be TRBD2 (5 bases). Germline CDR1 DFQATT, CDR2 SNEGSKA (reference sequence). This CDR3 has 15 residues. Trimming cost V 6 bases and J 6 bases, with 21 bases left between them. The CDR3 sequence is CSAITPLAGPNEQFF. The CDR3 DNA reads TGCAGTGCCATTACCCCCCTCGCGGGCCCCAATGAGCAGTTCTTC.

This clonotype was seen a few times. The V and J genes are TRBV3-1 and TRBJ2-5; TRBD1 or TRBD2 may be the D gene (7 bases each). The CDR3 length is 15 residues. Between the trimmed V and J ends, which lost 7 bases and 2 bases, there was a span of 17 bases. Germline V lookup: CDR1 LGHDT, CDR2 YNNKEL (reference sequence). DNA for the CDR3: TGTGCCAGCACCCCGCCAGGGGGAGGGCAAGAGACCCAGTACTTC. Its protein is CASTPPGGGQETQYF.

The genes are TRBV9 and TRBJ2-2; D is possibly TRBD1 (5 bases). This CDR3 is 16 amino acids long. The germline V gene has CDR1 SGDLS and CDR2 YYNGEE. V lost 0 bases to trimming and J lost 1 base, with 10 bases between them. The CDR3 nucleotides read TGTGCCAGCAGCGTAGACCGACAGAAGAACACCGGGGAGCTGTTTTTT. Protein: CASSVDRQKNTGELFF.

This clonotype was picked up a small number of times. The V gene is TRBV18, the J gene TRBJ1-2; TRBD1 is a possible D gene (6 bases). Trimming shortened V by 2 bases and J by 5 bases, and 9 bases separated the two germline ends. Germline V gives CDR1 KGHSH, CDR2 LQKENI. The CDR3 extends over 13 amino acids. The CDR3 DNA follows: TGTGCCAGCTCACCATCCAGGGGATATGGCTACACCTTC. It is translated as CASSPSRGYGYTF.

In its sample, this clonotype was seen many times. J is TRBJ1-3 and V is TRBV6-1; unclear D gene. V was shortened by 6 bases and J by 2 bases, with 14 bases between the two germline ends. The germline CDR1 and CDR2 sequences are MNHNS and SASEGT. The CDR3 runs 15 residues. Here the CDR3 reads CASRNMGFPGNTIYF. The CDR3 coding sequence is TGTGCCAGCAGGAACATGGGGTTCCCTGGAAACACCATATATTTT.

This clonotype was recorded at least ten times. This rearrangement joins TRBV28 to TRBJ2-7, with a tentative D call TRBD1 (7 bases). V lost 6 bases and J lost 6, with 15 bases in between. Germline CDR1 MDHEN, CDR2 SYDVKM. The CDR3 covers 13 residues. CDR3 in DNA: TGTGCCAGCAGGGGCAGGGGGGCCCTCGAGCAGTACTTC. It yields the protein CASRGRGALEQYF.

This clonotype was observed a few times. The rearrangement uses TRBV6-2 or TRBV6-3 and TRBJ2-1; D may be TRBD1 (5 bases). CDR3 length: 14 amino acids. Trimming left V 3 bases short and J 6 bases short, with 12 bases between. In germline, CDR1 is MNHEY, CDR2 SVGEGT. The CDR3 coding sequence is TGTGCCAGCAGTTATCGGCAGGGTACCAATGAGCAGTTCTTC. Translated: CASSYRQGTNEQFF.

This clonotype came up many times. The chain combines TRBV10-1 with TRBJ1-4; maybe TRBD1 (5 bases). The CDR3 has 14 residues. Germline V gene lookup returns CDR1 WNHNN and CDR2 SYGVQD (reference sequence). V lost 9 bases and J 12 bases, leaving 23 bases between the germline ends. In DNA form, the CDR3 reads TGCGCCAGTGACAGTGGGTCTCTCCCTACCCAACTGTTTTTT. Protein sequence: CASDSGSLPTQLFF.

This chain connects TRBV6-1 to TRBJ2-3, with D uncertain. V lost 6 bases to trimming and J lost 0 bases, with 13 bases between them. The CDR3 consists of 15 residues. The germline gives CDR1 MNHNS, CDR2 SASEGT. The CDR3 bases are TGTGCCAGCAGCCGTACCCGAACTAGCACAGATACGCAGTATTTT. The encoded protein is CASSRTRTSTDTQYF.

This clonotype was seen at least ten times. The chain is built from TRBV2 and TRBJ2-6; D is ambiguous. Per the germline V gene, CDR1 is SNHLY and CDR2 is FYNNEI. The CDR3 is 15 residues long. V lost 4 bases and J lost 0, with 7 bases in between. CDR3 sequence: CASSVLNSGANVLTF. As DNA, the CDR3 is TGTGCCAGCAGTGTCCTTAACTCTGGGGCCAACGTCCTGACTTTC.

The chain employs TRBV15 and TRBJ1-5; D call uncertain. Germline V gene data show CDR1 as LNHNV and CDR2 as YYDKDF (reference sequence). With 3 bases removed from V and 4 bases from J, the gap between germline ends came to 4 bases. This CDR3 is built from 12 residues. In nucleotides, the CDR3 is TGTGCCACCAGCAGGCAGAATCAGCCCCAGCATTTT. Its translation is CATSRQNQPQHF.

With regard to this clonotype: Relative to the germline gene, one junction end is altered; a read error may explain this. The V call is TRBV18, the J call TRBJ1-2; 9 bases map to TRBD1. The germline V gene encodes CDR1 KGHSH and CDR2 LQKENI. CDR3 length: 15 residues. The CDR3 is CASPPPDRGLYGYTF. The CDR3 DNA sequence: TGTGCCAGCCCACCACCGGACAGGGGCCTCTATGGCTACACCTTC.

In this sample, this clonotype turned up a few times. The DNA of the CDR3 is TGCAGTGCTAGAGAACTCGGTCCTGCTTCACGCGAGCAGTACTTC. The encoded protein is CSARELGPASREQYF. The chain employs TRBV20-1 and TRBJ2-7; D gene unclear. This CDR3 has 15 residues. The V and J ends lost 0 bases and 6 bases respectively, with 18 bases between them. Germline V gene lookup returns CDR1 DFQATT and CDR2 SNEGSKA (reference sequence).

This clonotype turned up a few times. The DNA for the CDR3 is TGTGCCAGCTCACCTAGACAGGGGGCCAAGAACACTGAAGCTTTCTTT. This gives the protein CASSPRQGAKNTEAFF. The chain joins TRBV18 to TRBJ1-1; 10 positions match TRBD1. From germline, CDR1 is KGHSH and CDR2 LQKENI. V dropped 3 bases and J dropped 1; count of bases not matched to a gene: 5. The CDR3 is 16 residues long.

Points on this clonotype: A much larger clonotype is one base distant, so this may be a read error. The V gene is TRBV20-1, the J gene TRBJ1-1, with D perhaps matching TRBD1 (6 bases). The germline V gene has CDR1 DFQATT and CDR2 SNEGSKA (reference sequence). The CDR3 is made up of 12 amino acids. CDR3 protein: CSALGANTKAFF. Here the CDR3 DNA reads TGCAGTGCCTTGGGGGCGAACACTAAAGCTTTCTTT.

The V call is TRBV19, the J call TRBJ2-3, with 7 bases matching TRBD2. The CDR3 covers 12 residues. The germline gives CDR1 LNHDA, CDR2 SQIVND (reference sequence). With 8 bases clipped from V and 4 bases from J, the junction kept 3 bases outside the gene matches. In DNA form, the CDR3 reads TGTGCCAGTGGACTAGTTGCAGATACGCAGTATTTT. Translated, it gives CASGLVADTQYF.

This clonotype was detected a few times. Here the CDR3 reads CASSFGTSGYNEQFF. The DNA for the CDR3 is TGTGCCAGCAGTTTTGGGACTAGCGGATACAATGAGCAGTTCTTC. This chain uses TRBV12-3 or TRBV12-4 with TRBJ2-1, with 11 bases that match TRBD2. The CDR3 extends over 15 amino acids. With V trimmed by 3 bases and J by 4 bases, 2 bases remained unmatched.

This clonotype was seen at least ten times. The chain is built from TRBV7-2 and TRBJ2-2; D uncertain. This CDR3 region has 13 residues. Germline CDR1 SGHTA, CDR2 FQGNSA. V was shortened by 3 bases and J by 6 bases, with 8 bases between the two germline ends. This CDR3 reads CASSFYPSGELFF. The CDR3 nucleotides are TGTGCCAGCAGCTTCTATCCTTCCGGGGAGCTGTTTTTT.

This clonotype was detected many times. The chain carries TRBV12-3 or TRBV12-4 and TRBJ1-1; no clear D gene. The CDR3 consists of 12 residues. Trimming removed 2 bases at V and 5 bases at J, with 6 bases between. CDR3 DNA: TGTGCCAGCAGTTTATCCGGGACTGAAGCTTTCTTT. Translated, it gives CASSLSGTEAFF.

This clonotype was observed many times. In DNA form, the CDR3 reads TGTGCCAGCAGCTTAGATCGAGCGGGACCGTACAATGAGCAGTTCTTC. Translation: CASSLDRAGPYNEQFF. The chain carries TRBV7-3 and TRBJ2-1, with 7 positions matching TRBD2. The junction had 8 bases not matched to a gene; V was cut back by 2 bases and J by 4 bases. This CDR3 has 16 residues. CDR1 and CDR2 from the germline V gene are SGHTA and FQGTGA.

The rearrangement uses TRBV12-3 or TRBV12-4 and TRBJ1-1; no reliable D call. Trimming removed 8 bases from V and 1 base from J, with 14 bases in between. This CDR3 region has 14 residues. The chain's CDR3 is CASYPSGENTEAFF. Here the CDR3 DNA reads TGTGCCAGCTATCCATCCGGGGAGAACACTGAAGCTTTCTTT.

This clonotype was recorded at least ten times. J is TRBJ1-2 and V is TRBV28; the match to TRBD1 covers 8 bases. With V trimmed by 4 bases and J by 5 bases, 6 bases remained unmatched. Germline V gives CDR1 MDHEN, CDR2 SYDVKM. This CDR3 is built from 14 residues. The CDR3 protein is CASSSFGTGYGYTF. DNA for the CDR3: TGTGCCAGCAGTTCCTTCGGGACAGGTTATGGCTACACCTTC.

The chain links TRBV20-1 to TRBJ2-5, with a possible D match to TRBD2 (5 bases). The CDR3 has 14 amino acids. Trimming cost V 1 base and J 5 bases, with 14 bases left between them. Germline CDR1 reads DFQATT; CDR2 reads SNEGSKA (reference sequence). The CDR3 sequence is CSARVSGRGETQYF. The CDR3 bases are TGCAGTGCTAGAGTGTCCGGACGCGGGGAGACCCAGTACTTC.

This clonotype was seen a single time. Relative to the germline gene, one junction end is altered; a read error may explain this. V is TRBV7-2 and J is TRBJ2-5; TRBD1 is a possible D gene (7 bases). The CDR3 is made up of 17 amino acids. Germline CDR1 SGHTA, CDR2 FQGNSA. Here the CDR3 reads CASSQDPGGSGQETQYF. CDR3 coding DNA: TGCGCCAGCAGCCAAGACCCAGGGGGGTCGGGGCAAGAGACCCAGTACTTC.

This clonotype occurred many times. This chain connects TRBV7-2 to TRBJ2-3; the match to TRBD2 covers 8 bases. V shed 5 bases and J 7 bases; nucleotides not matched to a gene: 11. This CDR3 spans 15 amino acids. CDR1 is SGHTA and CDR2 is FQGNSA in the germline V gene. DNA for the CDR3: TGTGCCAGCAGCCGGAGCGGGAGAGACTCCAATACGCAGTATTTT. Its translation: CASSRSGRDSNTQYF. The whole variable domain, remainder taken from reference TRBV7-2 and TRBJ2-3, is GAGVSQSPSNKVTEKGKDVELRCDPISGHTALYWYRQSLGQGLEFLIYFQGNSAPDKSGLPSDRFSAERTGGSVSTLTIQRTQQEDSAVYLCASSRSGRDSNTQYFGPGTRLTVL.

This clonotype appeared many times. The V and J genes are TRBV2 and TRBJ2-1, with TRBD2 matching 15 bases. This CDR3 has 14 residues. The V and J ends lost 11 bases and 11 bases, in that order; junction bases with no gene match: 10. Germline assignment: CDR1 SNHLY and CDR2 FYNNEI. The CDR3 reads CAGQSGLAGGKQFF. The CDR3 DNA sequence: TGTGCCGGACAATCGGGACTAGCGGGAGGAAAGCAGTTCTTC. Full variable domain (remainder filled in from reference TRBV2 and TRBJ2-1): EPEVTQTPSHQVTQMGQEVILRCVPISNHLYFYWYRQILGQKVEFLVSFYNNEISEKSEIFDDQFSVERPDGSNFTLKIRSTKLEDSAMYFCAGQSGLAGGKQFFGPGTRLTVL.

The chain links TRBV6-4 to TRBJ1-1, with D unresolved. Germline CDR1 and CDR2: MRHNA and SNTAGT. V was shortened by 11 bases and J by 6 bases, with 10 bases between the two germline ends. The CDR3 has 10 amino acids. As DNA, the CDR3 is TGTGCCGGACTGGCTGCTGAAGCTTTCTTT. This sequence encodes CAGLAAEAFF.

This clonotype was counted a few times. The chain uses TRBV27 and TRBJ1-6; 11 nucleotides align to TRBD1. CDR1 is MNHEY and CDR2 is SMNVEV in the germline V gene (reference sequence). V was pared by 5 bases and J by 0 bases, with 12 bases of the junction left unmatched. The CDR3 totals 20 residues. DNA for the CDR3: TGTGCCAGCAGTCACACACCGGACAGGGGGCCCAGCTCCTATAATTCACCCCTCCACTTT. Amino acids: CASSHTPDRGPSSYNSPLHF.

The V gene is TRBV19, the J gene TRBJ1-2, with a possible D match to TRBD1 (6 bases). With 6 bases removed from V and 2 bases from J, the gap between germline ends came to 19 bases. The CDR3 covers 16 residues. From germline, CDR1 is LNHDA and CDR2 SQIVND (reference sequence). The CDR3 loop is CASRDSSPGPNYGYTF. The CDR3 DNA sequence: TGTGCCAGTAGGGACAGCTCACCTGGTCCGAACTATGGCTACACCTTC.